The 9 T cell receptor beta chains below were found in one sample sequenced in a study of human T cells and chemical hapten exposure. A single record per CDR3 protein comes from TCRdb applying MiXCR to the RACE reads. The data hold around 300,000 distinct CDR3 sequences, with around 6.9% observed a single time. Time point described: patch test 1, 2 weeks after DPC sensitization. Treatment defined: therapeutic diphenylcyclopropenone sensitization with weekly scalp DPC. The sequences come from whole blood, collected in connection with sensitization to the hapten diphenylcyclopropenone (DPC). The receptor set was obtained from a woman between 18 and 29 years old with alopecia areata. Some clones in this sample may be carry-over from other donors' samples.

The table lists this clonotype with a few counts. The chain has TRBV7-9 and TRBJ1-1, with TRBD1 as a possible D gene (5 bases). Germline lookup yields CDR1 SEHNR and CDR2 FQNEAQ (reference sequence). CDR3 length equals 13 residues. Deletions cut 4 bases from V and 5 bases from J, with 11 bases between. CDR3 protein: CASSWGTATEAFF. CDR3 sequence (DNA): TGTGCCAGCAGCTGGGGCACGGCAACTGAAGCTTTCTTT.

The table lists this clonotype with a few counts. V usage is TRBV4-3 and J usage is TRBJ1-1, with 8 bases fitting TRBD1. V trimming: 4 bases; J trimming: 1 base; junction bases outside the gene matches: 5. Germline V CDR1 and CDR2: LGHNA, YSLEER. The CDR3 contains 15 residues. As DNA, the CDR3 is TGCGCCAGCAGCCGACAAGGACAGGGGAACACTGAAGCTTTCTTT. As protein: CASSRQGQGNTEAFF.

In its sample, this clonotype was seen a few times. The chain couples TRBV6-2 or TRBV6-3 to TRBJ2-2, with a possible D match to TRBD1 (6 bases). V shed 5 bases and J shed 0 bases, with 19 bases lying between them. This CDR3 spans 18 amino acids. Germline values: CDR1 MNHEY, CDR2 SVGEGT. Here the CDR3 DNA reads TGTGCCAGCAGTGAGCCCATTCCGGGACAAGCGAACACCGGGGAGCTGTTTTTT. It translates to CASSEPIPGQANTGELFF.

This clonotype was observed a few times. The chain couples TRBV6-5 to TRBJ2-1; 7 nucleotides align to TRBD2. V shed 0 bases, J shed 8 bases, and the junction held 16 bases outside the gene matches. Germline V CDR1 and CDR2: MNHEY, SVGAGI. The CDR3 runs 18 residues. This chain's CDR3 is CASSYSTLTSKPNYEQFF. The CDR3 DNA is TGTGCCAGCAGTTACTCAACCCTGACTAGCAAGCCAAACTATGAGCAGTTCTTC.

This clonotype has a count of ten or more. The CDR3 nucleotides read TGTGCCAGCAGTTTATACACGGGACTAGCGGGGGTGGACCCACGGGAGCTGTTTTTT. Amino acid sequence: CASSLYTGLAGVDPRELFF. The chain is built from TRBV27 and TRBJ2-2, with 14 bases identical to TRBD2. Germline CDR1 MNHEY, CDR2 SMNVEV (reference sequence). The V gene end was trimmed by 1 base and the J gene end by 9 bases; junction bases not matched to a gene: 13. The CDR3 is made up of 19 amino acids.

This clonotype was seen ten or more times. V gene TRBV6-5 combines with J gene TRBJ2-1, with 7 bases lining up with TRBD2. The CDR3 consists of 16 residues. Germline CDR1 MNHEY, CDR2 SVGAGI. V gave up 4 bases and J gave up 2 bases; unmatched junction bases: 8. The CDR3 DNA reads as TGTGCCAGCAGTTCCTCTAGCGGAGGTCCCTACAATGAGCAGTTCTTC. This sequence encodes CASSSSSGGPYNEQFF.

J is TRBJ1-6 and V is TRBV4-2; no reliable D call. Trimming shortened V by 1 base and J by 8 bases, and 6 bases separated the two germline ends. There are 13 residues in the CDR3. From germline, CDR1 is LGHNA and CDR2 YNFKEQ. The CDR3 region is CASSQGGDSPLHF. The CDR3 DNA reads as TGTGCCAGCAGCCAAGGTGGAGATTCACCCCTCCACTTT.

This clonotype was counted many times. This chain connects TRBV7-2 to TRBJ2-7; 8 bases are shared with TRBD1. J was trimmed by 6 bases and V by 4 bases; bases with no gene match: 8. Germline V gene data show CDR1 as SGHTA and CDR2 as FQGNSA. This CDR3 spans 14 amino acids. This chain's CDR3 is CASSSGTGITEQYF. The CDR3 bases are TGTGCCAGCAGCTCCGGGACAGGTATTACCGAGCAGTACTTC.

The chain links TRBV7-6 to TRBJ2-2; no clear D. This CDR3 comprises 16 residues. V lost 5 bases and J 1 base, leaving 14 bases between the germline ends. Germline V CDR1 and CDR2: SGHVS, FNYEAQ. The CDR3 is CASSPLSRLNTGELFF. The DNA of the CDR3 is TGTGCCAGCAGCCCCCTCTCCAGGCTGAACACCGGGGAGCTGTTTTTT.